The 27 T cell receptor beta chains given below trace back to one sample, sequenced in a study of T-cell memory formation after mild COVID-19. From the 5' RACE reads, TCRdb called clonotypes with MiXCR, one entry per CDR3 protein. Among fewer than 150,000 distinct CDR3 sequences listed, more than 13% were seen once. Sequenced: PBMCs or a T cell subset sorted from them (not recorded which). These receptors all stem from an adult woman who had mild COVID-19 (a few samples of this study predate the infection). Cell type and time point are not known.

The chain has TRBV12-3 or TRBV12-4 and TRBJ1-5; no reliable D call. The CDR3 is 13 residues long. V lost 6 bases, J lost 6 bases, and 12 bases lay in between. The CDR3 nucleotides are TGTGCCAGCAGCCAGGATTGGAGTCAGCCCCAGCATTTT. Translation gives CASSQDWSQPQHF.

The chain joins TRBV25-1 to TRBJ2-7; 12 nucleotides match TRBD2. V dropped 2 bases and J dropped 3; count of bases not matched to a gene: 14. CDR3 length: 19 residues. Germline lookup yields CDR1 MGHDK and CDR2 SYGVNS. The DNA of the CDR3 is TGTGCCAGCAGTGAAGTTGGGCGTAATGCGACTAGCGGGGGCTACGAGCAGTACTTC. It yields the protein CASSEVGRNATSGGYEQYF.

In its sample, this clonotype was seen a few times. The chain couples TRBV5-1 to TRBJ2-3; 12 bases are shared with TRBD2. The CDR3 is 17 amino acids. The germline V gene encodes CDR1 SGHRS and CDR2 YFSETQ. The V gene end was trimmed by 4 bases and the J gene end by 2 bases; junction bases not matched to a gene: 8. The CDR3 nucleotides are TGCGCCAGCAGCGATGGACTAGCGGGGACGATCACAGATACGCAGTATTTT. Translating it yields CASSDGLAGTITDTQYF.

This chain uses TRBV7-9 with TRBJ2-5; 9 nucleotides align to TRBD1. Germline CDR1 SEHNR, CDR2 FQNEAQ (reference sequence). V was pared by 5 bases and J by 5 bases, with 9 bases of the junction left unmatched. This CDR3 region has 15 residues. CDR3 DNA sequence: TGTGCCAGCAGCCCTAGGACAGGGGCGACCGAGACCCAGTACTTC. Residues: CASSPRTGATETQYF. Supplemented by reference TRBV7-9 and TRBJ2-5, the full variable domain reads DTGVSQNPRHKITKRGQNVTFRCDPISEHNRLYWYRQTLGQGPEFLTYFQNEAQLEKSRLLSDRFSAERPKGSFSTLEIQRTEQGDSAMYLCASSPRTGATETQYFGPGTRLLVL.

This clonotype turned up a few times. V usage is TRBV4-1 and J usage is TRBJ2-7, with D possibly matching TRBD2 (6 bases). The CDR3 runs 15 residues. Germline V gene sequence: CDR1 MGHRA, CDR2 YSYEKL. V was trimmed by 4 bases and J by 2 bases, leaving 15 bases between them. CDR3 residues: CASSPITAGTYEQYF. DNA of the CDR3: TGCGCCAGCAGCCCCATTACCGCGGGAACCTACGAGCAGTACTTC.

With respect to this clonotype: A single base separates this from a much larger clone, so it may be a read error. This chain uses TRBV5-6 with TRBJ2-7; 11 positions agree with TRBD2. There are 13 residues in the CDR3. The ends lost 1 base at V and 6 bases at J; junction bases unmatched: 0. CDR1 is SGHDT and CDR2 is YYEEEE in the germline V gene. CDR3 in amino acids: CASSLTSGGEQYF. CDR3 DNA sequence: TGTGCCAGCAGCTTGACTAGCGGGGGCGAGCAGTACTTC.

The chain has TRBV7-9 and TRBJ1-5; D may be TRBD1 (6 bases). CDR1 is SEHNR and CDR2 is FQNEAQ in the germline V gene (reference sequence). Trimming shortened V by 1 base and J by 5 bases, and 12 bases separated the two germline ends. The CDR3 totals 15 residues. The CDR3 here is CASSLVGAGDQPQHF. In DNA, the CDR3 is TGTGCCAGCAGCTTAGTAGGGGCAGGGGATCAGCCCCAGCATTTT.

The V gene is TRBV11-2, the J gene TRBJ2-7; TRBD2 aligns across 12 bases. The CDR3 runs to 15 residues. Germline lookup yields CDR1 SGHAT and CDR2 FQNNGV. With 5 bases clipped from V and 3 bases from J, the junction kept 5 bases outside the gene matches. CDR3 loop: CASSPEGLAGYEQYF. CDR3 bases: TGTGCCAGCAGCCCTGAGGGACTAGCGGGCTACGAGCAGTACTTC.

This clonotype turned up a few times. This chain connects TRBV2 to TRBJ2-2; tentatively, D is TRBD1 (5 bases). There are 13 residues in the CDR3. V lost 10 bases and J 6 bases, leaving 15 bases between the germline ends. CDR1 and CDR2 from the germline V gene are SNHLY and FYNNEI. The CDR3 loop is CATPGPGPGELFF. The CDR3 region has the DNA TGTGCCACCCCCGGTCCAGGGCCCGGGGAGCTGTTTTTT.

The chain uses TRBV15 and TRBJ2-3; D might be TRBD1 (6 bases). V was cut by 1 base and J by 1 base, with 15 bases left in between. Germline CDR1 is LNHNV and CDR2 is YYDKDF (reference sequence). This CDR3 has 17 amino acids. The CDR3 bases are TGTGCCACCAGCAGAGGGTTGGAGGACAGTCGCACAGATACGCAGTATTTT. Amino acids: CATSRGLEDSRTDTQYF.

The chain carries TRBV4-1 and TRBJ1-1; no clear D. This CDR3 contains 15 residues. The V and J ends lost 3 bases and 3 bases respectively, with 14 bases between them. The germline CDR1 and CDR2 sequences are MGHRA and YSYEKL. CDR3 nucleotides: TGCGCCAGCAGCCATTTGGTCGGGAGTGACACTGAAGCTTTCTTT. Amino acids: CASSHLVGSDTEAFF.

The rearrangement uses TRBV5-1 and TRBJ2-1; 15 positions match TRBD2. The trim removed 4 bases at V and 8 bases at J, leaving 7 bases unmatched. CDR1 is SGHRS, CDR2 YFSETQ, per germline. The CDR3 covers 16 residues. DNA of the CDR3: TGCGCCAGCAGCCCTAGGACTAGCGGGGGGGCGGATGAGCAGTTCTTC. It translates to CASSPRTSGGADEQFF.

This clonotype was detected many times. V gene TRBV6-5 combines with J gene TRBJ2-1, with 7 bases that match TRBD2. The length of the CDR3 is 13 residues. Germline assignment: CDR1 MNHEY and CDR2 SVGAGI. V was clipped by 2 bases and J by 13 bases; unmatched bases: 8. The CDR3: CASSYLRGRDQFF. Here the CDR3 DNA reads TGTGCCAGCAGTTACCTCAGAGGGAGGGACCAGTTCTTC.

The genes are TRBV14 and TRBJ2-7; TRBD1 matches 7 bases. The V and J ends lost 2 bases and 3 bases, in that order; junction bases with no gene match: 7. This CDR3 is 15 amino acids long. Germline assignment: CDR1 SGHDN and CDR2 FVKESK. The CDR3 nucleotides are TGTGCCAGCAGCCAATACTCGACAGGGTTCTACGAGCAGTACTTC. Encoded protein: CASSQYSTGFYEQYF.

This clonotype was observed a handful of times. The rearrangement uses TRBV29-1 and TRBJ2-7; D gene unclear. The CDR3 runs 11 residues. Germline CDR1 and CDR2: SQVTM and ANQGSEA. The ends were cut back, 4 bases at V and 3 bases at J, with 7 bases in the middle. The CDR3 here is CSVVRDYEQYF. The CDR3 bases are TGCAGCGTTGTTCGAGACTACGAGCAGTACTTC.

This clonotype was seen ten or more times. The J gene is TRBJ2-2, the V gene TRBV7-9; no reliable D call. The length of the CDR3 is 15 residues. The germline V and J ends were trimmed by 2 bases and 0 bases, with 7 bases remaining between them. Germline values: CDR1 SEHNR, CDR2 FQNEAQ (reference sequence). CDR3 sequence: CASSLLGANTGELFF. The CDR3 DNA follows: TGTGCCAGCAGCTTACTCGGAGCGAACACCGGGGAGCTGTTTTTT.

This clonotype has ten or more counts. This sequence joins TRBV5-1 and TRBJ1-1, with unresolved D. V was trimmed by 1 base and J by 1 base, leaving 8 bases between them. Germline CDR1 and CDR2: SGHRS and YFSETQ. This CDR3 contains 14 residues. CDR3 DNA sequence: TGCGCCAGCAGCTTGCTGGGCGAGAACACTGAAGCTTTCTTT. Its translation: CASSLLGENTEAFF.

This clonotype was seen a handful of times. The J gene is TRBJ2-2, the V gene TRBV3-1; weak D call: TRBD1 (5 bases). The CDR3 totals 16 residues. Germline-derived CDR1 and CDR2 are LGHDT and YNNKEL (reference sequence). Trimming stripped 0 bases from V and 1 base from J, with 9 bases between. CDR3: CASSQEGTGNTGELFF. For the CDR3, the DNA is TGTGCCAGCAGCCAAGAGGGAACAGGGAACACCGGGGAGCTGTTTTTT.

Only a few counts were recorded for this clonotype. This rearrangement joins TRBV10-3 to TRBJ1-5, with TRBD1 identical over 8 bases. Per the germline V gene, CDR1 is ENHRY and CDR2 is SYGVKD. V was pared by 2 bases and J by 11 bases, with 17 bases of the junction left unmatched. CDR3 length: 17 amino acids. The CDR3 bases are TGTGCCATCAGTGAGGGGGATGCCGGGACAGGAATTGGGACCCAGCATTTT. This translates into CAISEGDAGTGIGTQHF.

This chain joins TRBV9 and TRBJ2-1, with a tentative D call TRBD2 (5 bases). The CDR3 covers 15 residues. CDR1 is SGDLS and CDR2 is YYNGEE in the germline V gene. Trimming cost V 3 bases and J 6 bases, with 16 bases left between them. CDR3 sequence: CASSADGEGFNEQFF. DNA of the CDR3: TGTGCCAGCAGCGCCGACGGGGAAGGTTTCAATGAGCAGTTCTTC.

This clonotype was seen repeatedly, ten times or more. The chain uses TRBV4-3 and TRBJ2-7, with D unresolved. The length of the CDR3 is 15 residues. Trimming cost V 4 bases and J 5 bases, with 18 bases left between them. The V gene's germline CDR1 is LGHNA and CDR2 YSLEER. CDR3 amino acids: CASSPNSGLLDEQYF. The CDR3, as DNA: TGCGCCAGCAGCCCCAATTCAGGCCTCTTAGACGAGCAGTACTTC.

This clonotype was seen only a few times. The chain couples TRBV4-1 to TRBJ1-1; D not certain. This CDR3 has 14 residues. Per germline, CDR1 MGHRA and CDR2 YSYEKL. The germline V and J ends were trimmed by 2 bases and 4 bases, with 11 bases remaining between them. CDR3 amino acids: CASSQWTGGTEAFF. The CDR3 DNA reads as TGCGCCAGCAGCCAATGGACGGGAGGCACTGAAGCTTTCTTT.

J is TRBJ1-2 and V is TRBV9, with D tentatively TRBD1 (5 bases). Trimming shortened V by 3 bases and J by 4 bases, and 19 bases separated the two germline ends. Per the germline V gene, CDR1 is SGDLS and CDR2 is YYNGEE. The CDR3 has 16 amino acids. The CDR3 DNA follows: TGTGCCAGCAGCGACTCATGGGACCCCGAAGCCTATGGCTACACCTTC. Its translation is CASSDSWDPEAYGYTF.

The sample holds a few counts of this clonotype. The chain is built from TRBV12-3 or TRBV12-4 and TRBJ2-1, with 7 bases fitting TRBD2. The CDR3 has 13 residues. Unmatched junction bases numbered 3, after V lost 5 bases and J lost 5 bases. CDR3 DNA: TGTGCCAGCAGTGGGGGGGTAAACAATGAGCAGTTCTTC. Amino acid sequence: CASSGGVNNEQFF.

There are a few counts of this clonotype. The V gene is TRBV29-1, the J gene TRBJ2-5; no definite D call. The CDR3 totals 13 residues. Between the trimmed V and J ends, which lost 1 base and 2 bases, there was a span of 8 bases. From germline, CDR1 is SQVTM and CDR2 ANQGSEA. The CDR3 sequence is CSVEATLQETQYF. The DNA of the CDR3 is TGCAGCGTTGAAGCGACTCTGCAAGAGACCCAGTACTTC.

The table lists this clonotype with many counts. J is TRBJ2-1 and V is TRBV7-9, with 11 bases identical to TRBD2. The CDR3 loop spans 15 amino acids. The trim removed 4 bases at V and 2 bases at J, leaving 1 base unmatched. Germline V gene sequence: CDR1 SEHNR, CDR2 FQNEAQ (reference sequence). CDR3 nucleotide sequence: TGTGCCAGCAGCTCGGGACTAGCGGCCTACAATGAGCAGTTCTTC. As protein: CASSSGLAAYNEQFF.

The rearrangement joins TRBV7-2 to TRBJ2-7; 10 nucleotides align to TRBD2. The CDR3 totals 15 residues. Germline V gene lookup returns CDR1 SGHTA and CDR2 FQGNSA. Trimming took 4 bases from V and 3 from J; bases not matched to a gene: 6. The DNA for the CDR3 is TGTGCCAGCAGCTCGACGGGACTAGCGAGCTACGAGCAGTACTTC. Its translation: CASSSTGLASYEQYF.